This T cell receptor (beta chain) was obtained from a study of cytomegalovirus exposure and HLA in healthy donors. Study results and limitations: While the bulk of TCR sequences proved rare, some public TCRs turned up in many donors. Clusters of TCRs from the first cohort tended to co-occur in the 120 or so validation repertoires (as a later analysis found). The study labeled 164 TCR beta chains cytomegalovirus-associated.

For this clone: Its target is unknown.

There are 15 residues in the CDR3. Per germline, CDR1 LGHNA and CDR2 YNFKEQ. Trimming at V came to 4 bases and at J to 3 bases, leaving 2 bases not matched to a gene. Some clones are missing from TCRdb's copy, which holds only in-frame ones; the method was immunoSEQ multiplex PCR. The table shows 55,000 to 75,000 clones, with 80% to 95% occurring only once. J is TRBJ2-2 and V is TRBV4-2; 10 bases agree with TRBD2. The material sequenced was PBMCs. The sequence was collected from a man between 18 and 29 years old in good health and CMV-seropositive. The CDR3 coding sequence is TGTGCCAGCAGCCTAGGGACTAGCGACACCGGGGAGCTGTTTTTT. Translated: CASSLGTSDTGELFF.